Each of the 11 T cell receptor beta chains below was sequenced from the same sample in a study of blood T cell repertoires in COVID-19. Clones were read by immunoSEQ multiplex PCR, and TCRdb kept only the in-frame ones, dropping some. Among 300,000 to 450,000 clones listed, roughly 91% were seen once. The source material was PBMCs or T cells enriched from blood (not recorded which). All receptors derive from a woman aged 18-29 years who had recovered from COVID-19.

Only one count was recorded for this clone. This chain uses TRBV15 with TRBJ2-7, with 8 bases that match TRBD2. Germline V gene data show CDR1 as LNHNV and CDR2 as YYDKDF (reference sequence). The CDR3 contains 12 residues. Losses at the gene ends were 5 bases for V and 4 bases for J; bases not matched to a gene: 1. CDR3 nucleotide sequence: TGTGCCACCAGCGGGACTAGTTACGAGCAGTACTTC. Translation: CATSGTSYEQYF.

This rearrangement joins TRBV28 to TRBJ1-1; D is perhaps TRBD1 (6 bases). Trimming took off 2 bases at V and 6 bases at J, with 13 bases between the two ends. CDR1 and CDR2 from the germline V gene are MDHEN and SYDVKM. The CDR3 spans 14 residues. CDR3 DNA sequence: TGTGCCAGCAGTTTAATTGGGGGCCCAGCTGAAGCTTTCTTT. It specifies CASSLIGGPAEAFF.

The V gene is TRBV30, the J gene TRBJ1-2; D gene uncertain. The ends were cut back, 3 bases at V and 5 bases at J, with 16 bases in the middle. The germline V gene has CDR1 GTSNPN and CDR2 SVGIG (reference sequence). This CDR3 has 14 amino acids. The DNA for the CDR3 is TGTGCCTGGAGCCCCAGAGGAGAAGCATATGGCTACACCTTC. It translates to CAWSPRGEAYGYTF.

The rearrangement joins TRBV5-1 to TRBJ1-1; 11 nucleotides align to TRBD1. After removal of 4 bases from V and 1 base from J, the junction contained 6 bases not matched to a gene. This CDR3 is 16 amino acids long. Germline lookup yields CDR1 SGHRS and CDR2 YFSETQ. The CDR3 sequence is CASSPGTGGWNTEAFF. The CDR3 coding sequence is TGCGCCAGCAGCCCTGGGACAGGGGGGTGGAACACTGAAGCTTTCTTT.

On this clone: Additional DNA sequences in this sample encode the identical CDR3. The chain employs TRBV19 and TRBJ1-4, with 7 positions matching TRBD1. The germline CDR1 and CDR2 sequences are LNHDA and SQIVND (reference sequence). With 4 bases clipped from V and 0 bases from J, the junction kept 2 bases outside the gene matches. The CDR3 consists of 15 residues. CDR3 nucleotide sequence: TGTGCCAGTAGTACGGGGACAGCAACTAATGAAAAACTGTTTTTT. It is translated as CASSTGTATNEKLFF.

The chain couples TRBV5-1 to TRBJ2-7; TRBD1 is a possible D gene (6 bases). Germline V gene data show CDR1 as SGHRS and CDR2 as YFSETQ. The V gene lost 0 bases and the J gene lost 7 bases, with 14 bases spanning the gap. The CDR3 is 14 amino acids. Here the CDR3 reads CASSLDTGLGEQYF. CDR3 nucleotides: TGCGCCAGCAGCTTGGATACAGGGCTTGGGGAGCAGTACTTC.

This clone was found a few times. V is TRBV7-6 and J is TRBJ1-3; the D is unclear. Germline V gene data show CDR1 as SGHVS and CDR2 as FNYEAQ. The CDR3 has 15 amino acids. V was shortened by 2 bases and J by 1 base, with 9 bases between the two germline ends. The CDR3 sequence is CASSLMRASGNTIYF. CDR3 in DNA: TGTGCCAGCAGCTTAATGAGGGCGTCTGGAAACACCATATATTTT.

This clone appeared a few times. The rearrangement uses TRBV10-1 and TRBJ1-1; D gene uncertain. In germline, CDR1 is WNHNN, CDR2 SYGVQD (reference sequence). The CDR3 totals 16 residues. The V end lost 1 base, the J end lost 1 base, and 13 bases lay between the germline ends. DNA for the CDR3: TGCGCCAGCAGTGAGTTTTCCGGGTTAAAGAACACTGAAGCTTTCTTT. It codes for CASSEFSGLKNTEAFF.

The V call is TRBV13, the J call TRBJ1-6, with TRBD1 identical over 7 bases. Germline CDR1 and CDR2: PRHDT and FYEKMQ (reference sequence). CDR3 length equals 14 residues. Trimming took 2 bases from V and 6 from J; bases not matched to a gene: 1. CDR3 sequence reads: CASSLNRGNSPLHF. The CDR3, as DNA: TGTGCCAGCAGCTTAAACAGGGGTAATTCACCCCTCCACTTT.

The gene calls are TRBV14 and TRBJ1-2, with D possibly being TRBD1 (5 bases). The CDR3 sequence is 13 residues long. Germline CDR1 is SGHDN and CDR2 is FVKESK. V dropped 4 bases and J dropped 6 bases, with 12 bases sitting between them. The CDR3 region is CASSRGVAHGYTF. CDR3 DNA sequence: TGTGCCAGCAGCCGGGGGGTGGCCCATGGCTACACCTTC.

In nucleotides, the CDR3 is TGTGCCAGCAGCTTAGGGGGCCTTTCGAGCTCTGGAAACACCATATATTTT. Translating gives CASSLGGLSSSGNTIYF. The chain couples TRBV7-6 to TRBJ1-3; maybe TRBD1 (5 bases). Between the trimmed V and J ends, which lost 1 base and 0 bases, there was a span of 13 bases. Looked up from germline, CDR1 is SGHVS and CDR2 is FNYEAQ. The CDR3 length is 17 residues. Drawing the rest from reference TRBV7-6 and TRBJ1-3, the complete variable domain is GAGVSQSPRYKVTKRGQDVALRCDPISGHVSLYWYRQALGQGPEFLTYFNYEAQQDKSGLPNDRFSAERPEGSISTLTIQRTEQRDSAMYRCASSLGGLSSSGNTIYFGEGSWLTVV.